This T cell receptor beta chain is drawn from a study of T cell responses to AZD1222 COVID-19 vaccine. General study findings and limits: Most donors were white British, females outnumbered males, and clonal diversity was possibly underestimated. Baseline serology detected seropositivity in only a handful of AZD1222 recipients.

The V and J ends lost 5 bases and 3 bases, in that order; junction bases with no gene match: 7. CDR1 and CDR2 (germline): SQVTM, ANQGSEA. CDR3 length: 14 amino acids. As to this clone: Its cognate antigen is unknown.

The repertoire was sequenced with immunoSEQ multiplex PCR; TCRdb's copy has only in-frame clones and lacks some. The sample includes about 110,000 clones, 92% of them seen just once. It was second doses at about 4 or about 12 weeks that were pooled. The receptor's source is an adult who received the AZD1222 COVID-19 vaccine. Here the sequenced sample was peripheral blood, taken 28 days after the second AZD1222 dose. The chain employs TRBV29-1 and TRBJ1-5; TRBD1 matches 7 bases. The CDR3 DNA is TGCAGCGTTCGGGCAGGGGGGACCAATCAGCCCCAGCATTTT. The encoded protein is CSVRAGGTNQPQHF.